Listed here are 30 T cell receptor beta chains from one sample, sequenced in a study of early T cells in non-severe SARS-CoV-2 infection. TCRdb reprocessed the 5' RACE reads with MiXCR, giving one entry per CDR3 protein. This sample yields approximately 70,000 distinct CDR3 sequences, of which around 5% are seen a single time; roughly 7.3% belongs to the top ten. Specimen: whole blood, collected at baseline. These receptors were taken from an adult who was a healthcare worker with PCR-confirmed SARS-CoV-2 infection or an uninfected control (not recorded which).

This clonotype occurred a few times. The CDR3 loop is CASSVGGPEIYGYTF. The CDR3 nucleotides read TGTGCCAGCAGCGTAGGGGGACCCGAGATCTATGGCTACACCTTC. This chain joins TRBV9 and TRBJ1-2; perhaps TRBD1 as D (5 bases). The CDR3 consists of 15 residues. V dropped 0 bases and J dropped 4 bases, with 13 bases sitting between them. The V gene's germline CDR1 is SGDLS and CDR2 YYNGEE. The complete variable domain, with remaining parts taken from reference TRBV9 and TRBJ1-2, reads DSGVTQTPKHLITATGQRVTLRCSPRSGDLSVYWYQQSLDQGLQFLIQYYNGEERAKGNILERFSAQQFPDLHSELNLSSLELGDSALYFCASSVGGPEIYGYTFGSGTRLTVV.

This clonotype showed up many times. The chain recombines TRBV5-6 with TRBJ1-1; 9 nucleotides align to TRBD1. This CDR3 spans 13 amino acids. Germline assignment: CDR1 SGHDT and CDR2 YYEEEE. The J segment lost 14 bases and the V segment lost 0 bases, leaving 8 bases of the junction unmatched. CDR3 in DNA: TGTGCCAGCAGCTTGGGTTGGGGACAGGGAGACTTCTTT. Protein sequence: CASSLGWGQGDFF. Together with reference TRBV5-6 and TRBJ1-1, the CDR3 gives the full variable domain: DAGVTQSPTHLIKTRGQQVTLRCSPKSGHDTVSWYQQALGQGPQFIFQYYEEEERQRGNFPDRFSGHQFPNYSSELNVNALLLGDSALYLCASSLGWGQGDFFGQGTRLTVV.

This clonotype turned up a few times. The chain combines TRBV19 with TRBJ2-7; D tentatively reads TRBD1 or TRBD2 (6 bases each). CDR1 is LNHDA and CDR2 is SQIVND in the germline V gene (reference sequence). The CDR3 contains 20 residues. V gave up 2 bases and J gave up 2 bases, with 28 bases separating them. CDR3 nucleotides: TGTGCCAGTAGTATAAGTGGGACGGCGGGACAATTACGAAGCCCCTACGAGCAGTACTTC. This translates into CASSISGTAGQLRSPYEQYF.

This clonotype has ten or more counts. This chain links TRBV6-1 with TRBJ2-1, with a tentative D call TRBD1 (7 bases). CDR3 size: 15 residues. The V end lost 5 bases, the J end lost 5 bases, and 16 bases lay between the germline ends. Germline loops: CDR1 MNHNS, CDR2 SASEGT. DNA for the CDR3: TGTGCCAGCAGTTCCAGGGGGGAATTAAACAATGAGCAGTTCTTC. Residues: CASSSRGELNNEQFF.

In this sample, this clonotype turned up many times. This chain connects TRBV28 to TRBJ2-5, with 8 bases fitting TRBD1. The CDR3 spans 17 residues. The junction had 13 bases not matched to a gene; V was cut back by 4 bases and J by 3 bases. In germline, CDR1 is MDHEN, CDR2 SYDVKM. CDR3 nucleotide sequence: TGTGCCAGCAGTTCCCCGTGGAGAGGACAGGGTAAAGAGACCCAGTACTTC. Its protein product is CASSSPWRGQGKETQYF.

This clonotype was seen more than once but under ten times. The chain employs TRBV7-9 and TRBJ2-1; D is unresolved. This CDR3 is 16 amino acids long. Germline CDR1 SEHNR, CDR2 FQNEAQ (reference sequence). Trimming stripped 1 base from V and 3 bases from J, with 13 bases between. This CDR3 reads CASSLEISLVYNEQFF. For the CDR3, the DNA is TGTGCCAGCAGCTTAGAAATTAGCTTGGTCTACAATGAGCAGTTCTTC.

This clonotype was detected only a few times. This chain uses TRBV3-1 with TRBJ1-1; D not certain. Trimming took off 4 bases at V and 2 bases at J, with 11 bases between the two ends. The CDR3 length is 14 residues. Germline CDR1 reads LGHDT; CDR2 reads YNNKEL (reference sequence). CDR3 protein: CASSRMDRNTEAFF. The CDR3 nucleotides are TGTGCCAGCAGCCGAATGGACCGCAACACTGAAGCTTTCTTT.

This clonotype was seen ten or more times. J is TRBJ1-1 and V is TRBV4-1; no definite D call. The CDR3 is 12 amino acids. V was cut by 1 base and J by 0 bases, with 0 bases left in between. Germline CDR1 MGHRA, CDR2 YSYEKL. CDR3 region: CASSQVNTEAFF. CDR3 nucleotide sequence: TGCGCCAGCAGCCAAGTGAACACTGAAGCTTTCTTT.

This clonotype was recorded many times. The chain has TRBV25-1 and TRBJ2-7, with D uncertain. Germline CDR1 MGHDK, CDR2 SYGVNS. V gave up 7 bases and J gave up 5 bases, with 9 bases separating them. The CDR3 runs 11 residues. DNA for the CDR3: TGTGCCAGCACCGGTGGGGACGAGCAGTACTTC. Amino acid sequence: CASTGGDEQYF.

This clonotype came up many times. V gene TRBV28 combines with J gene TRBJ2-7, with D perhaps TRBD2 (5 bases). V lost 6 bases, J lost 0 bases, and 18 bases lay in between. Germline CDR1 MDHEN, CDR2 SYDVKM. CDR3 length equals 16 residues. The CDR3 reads CASRPPPAASSYEQYF. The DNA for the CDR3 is TGTGCCAGCAGGCCCCCCCCAGCGGCAAGCTCCTACGAGCAGTACTTC.

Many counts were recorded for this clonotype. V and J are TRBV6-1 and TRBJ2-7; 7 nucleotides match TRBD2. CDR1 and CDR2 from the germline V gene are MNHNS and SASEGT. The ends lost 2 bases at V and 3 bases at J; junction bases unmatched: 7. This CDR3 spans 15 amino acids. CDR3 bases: TGTGCCAGCAGTGAATCGGGCGGGAGAATCTACGAGCAGTACTTC. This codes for CASSESGGRIYEQYF.

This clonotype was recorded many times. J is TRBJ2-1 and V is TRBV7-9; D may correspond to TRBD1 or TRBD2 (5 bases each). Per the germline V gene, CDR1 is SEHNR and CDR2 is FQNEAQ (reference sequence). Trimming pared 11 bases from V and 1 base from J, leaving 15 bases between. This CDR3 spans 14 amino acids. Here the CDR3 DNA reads TGTGCCGGTTCTGGGGGTGGATCCTACAATGAGCAGTTCTTC. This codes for CAGSGGGSYNEQFF.

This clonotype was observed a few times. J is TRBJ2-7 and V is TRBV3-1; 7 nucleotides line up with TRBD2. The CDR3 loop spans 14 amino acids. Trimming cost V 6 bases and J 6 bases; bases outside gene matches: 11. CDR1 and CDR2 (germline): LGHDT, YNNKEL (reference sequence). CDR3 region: CASSSRTSVREQYF. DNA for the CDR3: TGTGCCAGCAGTTCCAGGACTAGTGTTCGCGAGCAGTACTTC.

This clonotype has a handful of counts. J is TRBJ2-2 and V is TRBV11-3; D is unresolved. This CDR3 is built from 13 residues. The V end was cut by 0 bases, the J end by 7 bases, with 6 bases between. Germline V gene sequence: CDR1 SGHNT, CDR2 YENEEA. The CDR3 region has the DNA TGTGCCAGCAGCTTAGATGGTGTCGGGGAGCTGTTTTTT. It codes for CASSLDGVGELFF.

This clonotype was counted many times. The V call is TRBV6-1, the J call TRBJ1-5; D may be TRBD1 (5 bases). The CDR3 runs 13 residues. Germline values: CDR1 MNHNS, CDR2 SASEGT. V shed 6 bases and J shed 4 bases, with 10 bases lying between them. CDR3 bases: TGTGCCAGCAGGGAGGGGTTTAATCAGCCCCAGCATTTT. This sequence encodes CASREGFNQPQHF.

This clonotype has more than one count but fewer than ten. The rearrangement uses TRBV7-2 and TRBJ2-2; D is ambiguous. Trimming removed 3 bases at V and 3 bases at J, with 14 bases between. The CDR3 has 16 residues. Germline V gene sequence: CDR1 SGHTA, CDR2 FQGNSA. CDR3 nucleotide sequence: TGTGCCAGCAGCTTCGGTATGGTCCTACACACCGGGGAGCTGTTTTTT. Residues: CASSFGMVLHTGELFF.

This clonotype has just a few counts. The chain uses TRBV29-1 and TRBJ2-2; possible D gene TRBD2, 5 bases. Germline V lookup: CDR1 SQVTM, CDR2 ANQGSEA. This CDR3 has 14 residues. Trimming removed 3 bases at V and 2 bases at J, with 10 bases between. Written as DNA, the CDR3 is TGCAGCGTTGAGAAAGGACTTAACACCGGGGAGCTGTTTTTT. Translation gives CSVEKGLNTGELFF.

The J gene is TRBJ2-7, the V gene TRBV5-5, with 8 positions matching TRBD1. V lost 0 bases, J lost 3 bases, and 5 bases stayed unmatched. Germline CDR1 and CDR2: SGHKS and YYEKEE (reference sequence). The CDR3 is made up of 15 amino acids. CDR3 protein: CASSLEGDRIYEQYF. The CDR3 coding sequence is TGTGCCAGCAGCTTGGAGGGGGACAGGATCTACGAGCAGTACTTC.

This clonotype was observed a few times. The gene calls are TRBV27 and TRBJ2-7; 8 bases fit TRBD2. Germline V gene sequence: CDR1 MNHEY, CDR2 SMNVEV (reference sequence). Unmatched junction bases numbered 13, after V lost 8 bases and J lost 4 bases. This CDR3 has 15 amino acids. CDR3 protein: CASSARSGSFYEQYF. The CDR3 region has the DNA TGTGCCAGCTCGGCCCGAAGCGGGAGTTTTTACGAGCAGTACTTC.

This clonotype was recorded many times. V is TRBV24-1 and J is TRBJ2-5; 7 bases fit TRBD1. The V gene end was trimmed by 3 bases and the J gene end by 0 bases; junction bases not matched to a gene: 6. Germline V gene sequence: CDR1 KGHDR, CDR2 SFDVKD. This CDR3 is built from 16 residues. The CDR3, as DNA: TGTGCCACCAGTGATACGGGACAGCTGTACCAAGAGACCCAGTACTTC. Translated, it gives CATSDTGQLYQETQYF.

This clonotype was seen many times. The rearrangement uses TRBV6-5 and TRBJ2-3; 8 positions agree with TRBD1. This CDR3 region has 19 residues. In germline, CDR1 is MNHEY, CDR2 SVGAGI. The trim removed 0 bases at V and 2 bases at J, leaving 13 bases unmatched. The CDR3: CASSYSTWDKDRATDTQYF. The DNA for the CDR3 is TGTGCCAGCAGTTACTCGACGTGGGATAAGGACAGGGCCACAGATACGCAGTATTTT.

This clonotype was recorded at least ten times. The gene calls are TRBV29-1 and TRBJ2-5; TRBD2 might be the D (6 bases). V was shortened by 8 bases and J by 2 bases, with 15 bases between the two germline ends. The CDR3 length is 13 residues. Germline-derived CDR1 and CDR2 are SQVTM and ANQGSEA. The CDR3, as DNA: TGCAGCAACTCCGGCGGAGGGCAAGAGACCCAGTACTTC. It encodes CSNSGGGQETQYF.

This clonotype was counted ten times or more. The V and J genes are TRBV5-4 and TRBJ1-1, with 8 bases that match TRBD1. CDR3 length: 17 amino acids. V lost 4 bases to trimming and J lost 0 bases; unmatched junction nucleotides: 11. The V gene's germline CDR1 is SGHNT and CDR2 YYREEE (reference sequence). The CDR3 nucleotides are TGTGCCAGCAGCCCGAGAGACAGGGGAGTTTTGAACACTGAAGCTTTCTTT. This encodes CASSPRDRGVLNTEAFF.

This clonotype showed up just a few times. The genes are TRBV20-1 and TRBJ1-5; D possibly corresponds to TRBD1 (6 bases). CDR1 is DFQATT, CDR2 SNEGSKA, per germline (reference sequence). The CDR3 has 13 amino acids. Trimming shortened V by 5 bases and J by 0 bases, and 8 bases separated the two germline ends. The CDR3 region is CSAWTVSNQPQHF. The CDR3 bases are TGCAGTGCTTGGACAGTTAGCAATCAGCCCCAGCATTTT.

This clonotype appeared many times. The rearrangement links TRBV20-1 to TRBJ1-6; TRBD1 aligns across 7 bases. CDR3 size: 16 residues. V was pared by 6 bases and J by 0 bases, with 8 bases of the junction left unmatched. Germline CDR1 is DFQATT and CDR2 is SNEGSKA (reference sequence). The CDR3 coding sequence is TGCAGTGCGCCCCAGGGGGGAAACTCCTATAATTCACCCCTCCACTTT. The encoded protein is CSAPQGGNSYNSPLHF.

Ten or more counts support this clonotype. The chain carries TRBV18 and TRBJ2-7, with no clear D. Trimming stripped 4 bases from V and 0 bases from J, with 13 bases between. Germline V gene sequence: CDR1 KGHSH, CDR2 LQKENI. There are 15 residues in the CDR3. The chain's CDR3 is CASSLAGRASYEQYF. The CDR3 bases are TGTGCCAGCTCACTCGCAGGACGAGCCTCCTACGAGCAGTACTTC.

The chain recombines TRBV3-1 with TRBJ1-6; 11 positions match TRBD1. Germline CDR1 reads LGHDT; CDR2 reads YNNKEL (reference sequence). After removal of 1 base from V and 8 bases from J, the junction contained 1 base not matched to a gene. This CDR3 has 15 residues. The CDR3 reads CASSQVGQGDSPLHF. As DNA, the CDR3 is TGTGCCAGCAGCCAAGTGGGACAGGGGGATTCACCCCTCCACTTT.

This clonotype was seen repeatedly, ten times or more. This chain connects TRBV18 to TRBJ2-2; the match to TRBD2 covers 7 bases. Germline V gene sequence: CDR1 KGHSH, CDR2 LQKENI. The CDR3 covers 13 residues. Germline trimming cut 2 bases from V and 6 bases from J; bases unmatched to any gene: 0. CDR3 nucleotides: TGTGCCAGCTCACCAGCGGGGGCCGGGGAGCTGTTTTTT. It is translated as CASSPAGAGELFF.

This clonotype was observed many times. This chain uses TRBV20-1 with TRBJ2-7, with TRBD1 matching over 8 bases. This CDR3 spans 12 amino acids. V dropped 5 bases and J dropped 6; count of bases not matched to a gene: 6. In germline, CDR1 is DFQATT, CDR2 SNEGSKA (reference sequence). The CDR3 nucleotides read TGCAGTGCTCCAGGACAGGGCAGCGAGCAGTACTTC. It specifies CSAPGQGSEQYF.

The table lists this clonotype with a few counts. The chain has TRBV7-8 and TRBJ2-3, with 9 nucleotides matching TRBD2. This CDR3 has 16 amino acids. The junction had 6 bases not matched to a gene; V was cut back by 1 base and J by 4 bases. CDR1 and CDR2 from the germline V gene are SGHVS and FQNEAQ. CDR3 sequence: CASSLVSGGPADTQYF. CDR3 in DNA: TGTGCCAGCAGCTTAGTTAGCGGGGGTCCCGCAGATACGCAGTATTTT.